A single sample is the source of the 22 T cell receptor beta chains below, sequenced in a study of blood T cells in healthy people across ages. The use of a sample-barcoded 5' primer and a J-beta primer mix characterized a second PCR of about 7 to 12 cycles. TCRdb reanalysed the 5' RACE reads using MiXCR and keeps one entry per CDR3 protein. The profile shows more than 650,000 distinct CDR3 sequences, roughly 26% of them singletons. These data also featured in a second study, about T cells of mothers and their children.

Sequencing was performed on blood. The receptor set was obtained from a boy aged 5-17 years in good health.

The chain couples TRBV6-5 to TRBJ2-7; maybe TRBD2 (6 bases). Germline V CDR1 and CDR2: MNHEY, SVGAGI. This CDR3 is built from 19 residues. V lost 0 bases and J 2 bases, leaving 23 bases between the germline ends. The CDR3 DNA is TGTGCCAGCAGTTACTCGGGTGGGGGTGGGCTAGCGAGACCCTACGAGCAGTACTTC. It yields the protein CASSYSGGGGLARPYEQYF.

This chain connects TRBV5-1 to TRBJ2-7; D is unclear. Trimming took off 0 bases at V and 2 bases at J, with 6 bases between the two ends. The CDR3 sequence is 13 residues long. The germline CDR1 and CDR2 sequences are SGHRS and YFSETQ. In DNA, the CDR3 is TGCGCCAGCAGCTTGGATTTGACCTACGAGCAGTACTTC. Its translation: CASSLDLTYEQYF.

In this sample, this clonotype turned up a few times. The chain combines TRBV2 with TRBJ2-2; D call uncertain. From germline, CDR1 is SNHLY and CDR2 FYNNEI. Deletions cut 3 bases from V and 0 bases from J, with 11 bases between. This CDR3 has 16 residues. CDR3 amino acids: CASSEGHYANTGELFF. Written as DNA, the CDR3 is TGTGCCAGCAGTGAGGGCCATTACGCGAACACCGGGGAGCTGTTTTTT.

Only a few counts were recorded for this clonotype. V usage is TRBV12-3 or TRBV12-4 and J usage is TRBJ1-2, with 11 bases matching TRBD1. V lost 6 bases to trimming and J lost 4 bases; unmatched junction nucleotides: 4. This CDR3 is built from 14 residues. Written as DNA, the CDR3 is TGTGCCAGCAGCTCGGACAGGGGGCTCTATGGCTACACCTTC. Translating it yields CASSSDRGLYGYTF.

The CDR3 DNA sequence: TGTGCCAGCAGCTACTCAAGGGGACAGGGGCTAGATACGCAGTATTTT. Its protein product is CASSYSRGQGLDTQYF. The chain carries TRBV7-3 and TRBJ2-3; the match to TRBD1 covers 10 bases. J gave up 5 bases and V 4 bases, and 9 bases lay outside the gene matches. The CDR3 loop spans 16 amino acids. Germline V lookup: CDR1 SGHTA, CDR2 FQGTGA.

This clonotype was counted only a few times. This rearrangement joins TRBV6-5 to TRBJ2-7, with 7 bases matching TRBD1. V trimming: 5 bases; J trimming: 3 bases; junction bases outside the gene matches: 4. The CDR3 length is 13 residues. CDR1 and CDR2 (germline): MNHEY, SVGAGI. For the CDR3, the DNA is TGTGCCAGCAGTCGGGACAGCTTCTACGAGCAGTACTTC. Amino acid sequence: CASSRDSFYEQYF.

The CDR3 loop reads CASSSKGTSANTQYF. As DNA, the CDR3 is TGTGCCAGCAGCTCAAAGGGGACTAGCGCAAATACGCAGTATTTT. The gene calls are TRBV7-2 and TRBJ2-3; 10 positions agree with TRBD2. This CDR3 has 15 amino acids. CDR1 and CDR2 from the germline V gene are SGHTA and FQGNSA. J was trimmed by 7 bases and V by 4 bases; bases with no gene match: 8. The variable domain in full, completed from reference TRBV7-2 and TRBJ2-3, reads GAGVSQSPSNKVTEKGKDVELRCDPISGHTALYWYRQSLGQGLEFLIYFQGNSAPDKSGLPSDRFSAERTGGSVSTLTIQRTQQEDSAVYLCASSSKGTSANTQYFGPGTRLTVL.

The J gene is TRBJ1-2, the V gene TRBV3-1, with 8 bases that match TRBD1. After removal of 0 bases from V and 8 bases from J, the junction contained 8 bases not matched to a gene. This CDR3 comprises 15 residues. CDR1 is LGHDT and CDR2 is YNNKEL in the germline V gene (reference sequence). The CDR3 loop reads CASSQEAGGNRGYTF. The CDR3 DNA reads TGTGCCAGCAGCCAAGAAGCAGGGGGCAATCGGGGCTACACCTTC. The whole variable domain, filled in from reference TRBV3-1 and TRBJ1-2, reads DTAVSQTPKYLVTQMGNDKSIKCEQNLGHDTMYWYKQDSKKFLKIMFSYNNKELIINETVPNRFSPKSPDKAHLNLHINSLELGDSAVYFCASSQEAGGNRGYTFGSGTRLTVV.

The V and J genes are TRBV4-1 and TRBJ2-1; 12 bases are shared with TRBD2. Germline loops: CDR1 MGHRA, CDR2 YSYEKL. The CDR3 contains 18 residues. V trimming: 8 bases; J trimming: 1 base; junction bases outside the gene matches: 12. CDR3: CASPLGLAGSGSYNEQFF. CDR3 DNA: TGCGCCAGCCCCCTCGGACTAGCGGGGAGTGGGTCCTACAATGAGCAGTTCTTC.

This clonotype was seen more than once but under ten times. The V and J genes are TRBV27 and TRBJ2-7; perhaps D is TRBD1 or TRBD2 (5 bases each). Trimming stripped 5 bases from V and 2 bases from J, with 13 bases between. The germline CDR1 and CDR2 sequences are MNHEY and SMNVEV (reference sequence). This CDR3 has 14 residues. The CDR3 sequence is CASSIRDGTYEQYF. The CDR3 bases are TGTGCCAGCAGTATCCGGGACGGCACCTACGAGCAGTACTTC.

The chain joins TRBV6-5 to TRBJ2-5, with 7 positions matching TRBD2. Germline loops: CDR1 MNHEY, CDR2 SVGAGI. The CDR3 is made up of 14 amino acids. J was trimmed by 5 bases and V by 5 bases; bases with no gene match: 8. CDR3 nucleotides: TGTGCCAGCAGTCCCGGACTAGTATGGGAGACCCAGTACTTC. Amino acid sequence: CASSPGLVWETQYF.

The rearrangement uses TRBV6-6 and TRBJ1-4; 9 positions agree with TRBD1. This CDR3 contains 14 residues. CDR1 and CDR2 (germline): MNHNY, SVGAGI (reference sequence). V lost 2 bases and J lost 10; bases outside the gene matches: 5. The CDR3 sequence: CASSYDRGMPKLFF. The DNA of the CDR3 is TGTGCCAGCAGTTACGACAGGGGGATGCCAAAACTGTTTTTT.

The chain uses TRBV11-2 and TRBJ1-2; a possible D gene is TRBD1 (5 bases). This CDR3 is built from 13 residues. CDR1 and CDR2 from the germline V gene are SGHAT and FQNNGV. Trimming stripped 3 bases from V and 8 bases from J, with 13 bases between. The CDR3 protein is CASSLDTEGGYTF. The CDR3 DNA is TGTGCCAGCAGCTTGGACACGGAGGGCGGCTACACCTTC.

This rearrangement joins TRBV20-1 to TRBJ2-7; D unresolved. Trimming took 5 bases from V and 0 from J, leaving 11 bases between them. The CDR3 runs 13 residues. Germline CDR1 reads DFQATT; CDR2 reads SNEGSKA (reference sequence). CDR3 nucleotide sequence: TGCAGTGCTCTTTCCGGCAGCTCCTACGAGCAGTACTTC. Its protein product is CSALSGSSYEQYF.

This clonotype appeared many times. The CDR3 protein is CASSLGGDSGANVLTF. The CDR3 DNA reads as TGCGCCAGCAGCTTGGGAGGAGACTCTGGGGCCAACGTCCTGACTTTC. The chain has TRBV5-1 and TRBJ2-6; no clear D gene. CDR3 size: 16 residues. Germline V gene data show CDR1 as SGHRS and CDR2 as YFSETQ. V was cut by 0 bases and J by 0 bases, with 7 bases left in between.

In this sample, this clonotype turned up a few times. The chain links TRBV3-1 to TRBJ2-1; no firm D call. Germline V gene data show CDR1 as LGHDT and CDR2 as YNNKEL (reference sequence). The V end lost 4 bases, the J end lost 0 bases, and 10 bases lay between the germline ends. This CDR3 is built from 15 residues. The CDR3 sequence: CASSPLQSSYNEQFF. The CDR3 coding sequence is TGTGCCAGCAGCCCTCTCCAAAGCTCCTACAATGAGCAGTTCTTC.

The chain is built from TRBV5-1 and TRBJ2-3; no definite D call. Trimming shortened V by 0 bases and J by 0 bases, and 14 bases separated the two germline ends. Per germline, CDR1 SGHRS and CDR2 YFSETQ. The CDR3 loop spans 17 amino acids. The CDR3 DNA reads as TGCGCCAGCAGCTTGGGATGGTCGAGTGCTAGCACAGATACGCAGTATTTT. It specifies CASSLGWSSASTDTQYF.

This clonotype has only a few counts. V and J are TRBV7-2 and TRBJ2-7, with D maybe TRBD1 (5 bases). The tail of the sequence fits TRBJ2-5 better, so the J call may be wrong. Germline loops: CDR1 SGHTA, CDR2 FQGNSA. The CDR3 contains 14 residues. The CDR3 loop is CASSRRPDRETQYF. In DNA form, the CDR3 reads TGTGCCAGCAGCCGTAGACCCGACAGAGAGACCCAGTACTTC.

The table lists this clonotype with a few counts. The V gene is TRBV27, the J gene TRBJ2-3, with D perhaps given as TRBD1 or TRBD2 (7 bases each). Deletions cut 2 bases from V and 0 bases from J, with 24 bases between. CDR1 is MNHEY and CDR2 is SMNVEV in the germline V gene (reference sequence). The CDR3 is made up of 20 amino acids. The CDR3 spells CASSLKGGGGYRISTDTQYF. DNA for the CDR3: TGTGCCAGCAGTTTAAAAGGGGGCGGGGGTTATAGGATTAGCACAGATACGCAGTATTTT.

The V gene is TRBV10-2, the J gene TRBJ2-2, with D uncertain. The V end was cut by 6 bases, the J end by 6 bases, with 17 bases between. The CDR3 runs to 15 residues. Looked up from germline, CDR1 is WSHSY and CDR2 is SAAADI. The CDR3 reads CASRGLQTVAGELFF. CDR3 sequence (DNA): TGCGCCAGCAGGGGTTTGCAGACGGTCGCCGGGGAGCTGTTTTTT.

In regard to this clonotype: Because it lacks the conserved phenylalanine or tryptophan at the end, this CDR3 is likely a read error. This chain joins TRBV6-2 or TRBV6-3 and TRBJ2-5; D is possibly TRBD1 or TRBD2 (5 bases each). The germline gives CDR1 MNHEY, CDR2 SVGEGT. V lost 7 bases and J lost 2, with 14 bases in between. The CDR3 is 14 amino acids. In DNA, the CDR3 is TGTGCCAGCACCAAGAGGGGAGATCAAGAGACCCAGTACTCC. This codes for CASTKRGDQETQYS.

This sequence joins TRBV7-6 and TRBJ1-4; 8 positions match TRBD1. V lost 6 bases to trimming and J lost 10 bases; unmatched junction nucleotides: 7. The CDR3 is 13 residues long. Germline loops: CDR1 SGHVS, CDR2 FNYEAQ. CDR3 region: CASRSGGYGKLFF. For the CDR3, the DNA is TGTGCCAGCAGGTCAGGGGGCTACGGAAAACTGTTTTTT.